The clone carrying this T cell receptor beta chain was detected ten times or more. The antigen is undetermined. PBMCs originated in roughly 9.3 ml of fresh peripheral blood. The data originate from a study of Graves' ophthalmopathy and Graves' hyperthyroidism. Study at large: Upon initial diagnosis and before any treatment, peripheral blood was collected.

RNA served as the template for amplifying TCR beta CDR3 regions. Amplification began with first-round RT-PCR using HTBI primers, then second-round multiplex PCR was performed. TCRdb redid the calling of the multiplex PCR reads with MiXCR, one entry per CDR3 protein. The sample lists about 740,000 distinct CDR3 sequences, 35% to 50% occurring once. Findings of the study overall: Ophthalmopathy progression was predicted by the model at approximately 70% sensitivity and 72% to 80% specificity. Most thyroid clonotypes with frequency above 0.001 were detected in blood too.

Trimming cost V 4 bases and J 2 bases; bases outside gene matches: 8. This CDR3 contains 15 residues. The germline V gene encodes CDR1 LNHNV and CDR2 YYDKDF (reference sequence). The sequence came from an adult man with Graves' ophthalmopathy. Sequenced material: peripheral blood. The genes are TRBV15 and TRBJ2-7; 7 bases match TRBD1. This CDR3 is CATSKDRVPTYEQYF. For the CDR3, the DNA is TGTGCCACCAGCAAAGACAGGGTCCCTACCTACGAGCAGTACTTC.